The rows below give T cell receptor beta chains drawn from one sample of a study of cytomegalovirus exposure and HLA in healthy donors. Some clones are missing from TCRdb's copy, which holds only in-frame ones; the method was immunoSEQ multiplex PCR. The sample contains 130,000 to 150,000 clones, 87% of which appear only once. Sample: PBMCs. These TCRs come from a man younger than 35 in good health and CMV-seropositive. Both conserved end residues are part of each CDR3. A D gene is named only where the DNA matches it firmly. Expanded clones get a size class; other rows say once, few or many, or leave the size out.

abundance: NA
j_gene: TRBJ2-7
v_gene: TRBV6-5
d_gene: TRBD1
CDR3nt: TGTGCCAGCGGGACAGTAGCGTCCTACGAGCAGTACTTC
CDR3aa: CASGTVASYEQYF

abundance: NA
j_gene: TRBJ1-3
v_gene: TRBV18
d_gene: TRBD1
CDR3nt: TGTGCCAGCTCACCCCTACAGGGGTGGGGAAACACCATATATTTT
CDR3aa: CASSPLQGWGNTIYF

abundance: NA
j_gene: TRBJ1-1
v_gene: TRBV7-9
d_gene: NA
CDR3nt: TGTGCCAGCAGCCCCGTGGCTTTCTTT
CDR3aa: CASSPVAFF

abundance: once
j_gene: TRBJ2-1
v_gene: TRBV25-1
d_gene: TRBD1
CDR3nt: TGTGCCAGCAGTTCAGCAGGGGGCAATGAGCAGTTCTTC
CDR3aa: CASSSAGGNEQFF

abundance: NA
j_gene: TRBJ1-3
v_gene: TRBV9
d_gene: NA
CDR3nt: TGTGCCAGCAGCCCCGGGTTGGGTGTGACTGGAAACACCATATATTTT
CDR3aa: CASSPGLGVTGNTIYF

abundance: NA
j_gene: TRBJ1-2
v_gene: TRBV15
d_gene: NA
CDR3nt: TGTGCCACCAGCAGATTCAGGAACTATGGCTACACCTTC
CDR3aa: CATSRFRNYGYTF

abundance: NA
j_gene: TRBJ1-4
v_gene: TRBV9
d_gene: NA
CDR3nt: TGTGCCAGCAGCCGTTATGGACAGCCGGGGGAAAAACTGTTTTTT
CDR3aa: CASSRYGQPGEKLFF

abundance: NA
j_gene: TRBJ2-3
v_gene: TRBV6-5
d_gene: TRBD2
CDR3nt: TGTGCCACCAAGACTAGCGGCACAGATACGCAGTATTTT
CDR3aa: CATKTSGTDTQYF

abundance: NA
j_gene: TRBJ2-7
v_gene: TRBV19
d_gene: NA
CDR3nt: TGTGCCAGTGACCCCACAGGGGAGGCCTACGAGCAGTACTTC
CDR3aa: CASDPTGEAYEQYF

abundance: NA
j_gene: TRBJ2-7
v_gene: TRBV7-9
d_gene: TRBD1
CDR3nt: TGTGCCAGCAGCCATTTCGACAGGGGGCTCCGTTACGAGCAGTACTTC
CDR3aa: CASSHFDRGLRYEQYF

abundance: NA
j_gene: TRBJ1-1
v_gene: TRBV5-4
d_gene: NA
CDR3nt: TGTGCCAGCAGGCGCGGAGCGTCGAACACTGAAGCTTTCTTT
CDR3aa: CASRRGASNTEAFF

abundance: NA
j_gene: TRBJ1-3
v_gene: TRBV5-6
d_gene: NA
CDR3nt: TGTGCCAGCAGCTTCCCGGGGAGAAACACCATATATTTT
CDR3aa: CASSFPGRNTIYF

abundance: NA
j_gene: TRBJ2-1
v_gene: TRBV19
d_gene: TRBD2
CDR3nt: TGTGCCAGTAACCAGGGACTAGCGGGGGTTAATGAGCAGTTCTTC
CDR3aa: CASNQGLAGVNEQFF

abundance: NA
j_gene: TRBJ1-1
v_gene: TRBV19
d_gene: NA
CDR3nt: TGTGCCAGTAGTATAATGCAGGGCCGCGGAGCTTTCTTT
CDR3aa: CASSIMQGRGAFF

abundance: once
j_gene: TRBJ2-5
v_gene: TRBV6-4
d_gene: NA
CDR3nt: TGTGCCAGCTCGGAGACCCAGTACTTC
CDR3aa: CASSETQYF

abundance: NA
j_gene: TRBJ1-2
v_gene: TRBV2
d_gene: NA
CDR3nt: TGTGCCAGCAAAGGGAGGAGAACTAACTATGGCTACACCTTC
CDR3aa: CASKGRRTNYGYTF

abundance: NA
j_gene: TRBJ1-1
v_gene: TRBV28
d_gene: NA
CDR3nt: TGTGCCAGCAGTCCAGGAGGAGCCACTGAAGCTTTCTTT
CDR3aa: CASSPGGATEAFF

abundance: NA
j_gene: TRBJ2-3
v_gene: TRBV11-2
d_gene: NA
CDR3nt: TGTGCCAGCGCTCAAAGGCAGGGGAGAACAGATACGCAGTATTTT
CDR3aa: CASAQRQGRTDTQYF

abundance: NA
j_gene: TRBJ2-7
v_gene: TRBV27
d_gene: NA
CDR3nt: TGTGCCAGCAGTTTAGTGGCGGACAGCTCCTACGAGCAGTACTTC
CDR3aa: CASSLVADSSYEQYF

abundance: NA
j_gene: TRBJ1-6
v_gene: TRBV4-2
d_gene: NA
CDR3nt: TGTGCCAGCGGCCTACATGATTCACCCCTCCACTTT
CDR3aa: CASGLHDSPLHF

abundance: once
j_gene: TRBJ2-5
v_gene: TRBV28
d_gene: NA
CDR3nt: TGTGCCAGCAGTCCGGGACTCCCGGCCGGGACCCAGTACTTC
CDR3aa: CASSPGLPAGTQYF

abundance: few
j_gene: TRBJ2-5
v_gene: TRBV6-1
d_gene: TRBD2
CDR3nt: TGTGCCAGCAGTTGGACTAGCGGGACCCAAGAGACCCAGTACTTC
CDR3aa: CASSWTSGTQETQYF

abundance: NA
j_gene: TRBJ1-2
v_gene: TRBV30
d_gene: NA
CDR3nt: TGTGCCTGGAGTGTAGCGGGAACAAGGTATGGCTACACCTTC
CDR3aa: CAWSVAGTRYGYTF

abundance: NA
j_gene: TRBJ2-2
v_gene: TRBV27
d_gene: TRBD1
CDR3nt: TGTGCCAGCAGTTTGGGACGGCAGGGGGACACCGGGGAGCTGTTTTTT
CDR3aa: CASSLGRQGDTGELFF

abundance: NA
j_gene: TRBJ2-2
v_gene: TRBV30
d_gene: NA
CDR3nt: TGTGCCTGGAGTGTGAGGGTGGATTCCGGGGAGCTGTTTTTT
CDR3aa: CAWSVRVDSGELFF

abundance: NA
j_gene: TRBJ2-1
v_gene: TRBV5-1
d_gene: TRBD1
CDR3nt: TGCGCCAGCAGCTTTCAGGGGGACAATGAGCAGTTCTTC
CDR3aa: CASSFQGDNEQFF

abundance: NA
j_gene: TRBJ1-5
v_gene: TRBV16
d_gene: NA
CDR3nt: TGTGCCAGCAGCCGCCCGGCACCCCGGAGGGGCAATCAGCCCCAGCATTTT
CDR3aa: CASSRPAPRRGNQPQHF

abundance: NA
j_gene: TRBJ2-1
v_gene: TRBV7-2
d_gene: TRBD2
CDR3nt: TGTGCCAGCAGCTTATTTTCTAGCGGGAGGTACAATGAGCAGTTCTTC
CDR3aa: CASSLFSSGRYNEQFF

abundance: NA
j_gene: TRBJ2-1
v_gene: TRBV4-2
d_gene: TRBD1
CDR3nt: TGTGCCAGCAGCCAAGACCCGCGGACAGGGACCTACAATGAGCAGTTCTTC
CDR3aa: CASSQDPRTGTYNEQFF

abundance: few
j_gene: TRBJ1-1
v_gene: TRBV4-1
d_gene: NA
CDR3nt: TGCGCCAGCAGCCAAGTGGACTTAGTTACCTTCACTGAAGCTTTCTTT
CDR3aa: CASSQVDLVTFTEAFF

abundance: NA
j_gene: TRBJ1-1
v_gene: TRBV5-1
d_gene: NA
CDR3nt: TGCGCCAGCAGCTTCGGGGGTAACACTGAAGCTTTCTTT
CDR3aa: CASSFGGNTEAFF

abundance: NA
j_gene: TRBJ1-5
v_gene: TRBV19
d_gene: TRBD1
CDR3nt: TGTGCCAGTACCTCAACAGGGGTCAATCAGCCCCAGCATTTT
CDR3aa: CASTSTGVNQPQHF

abundance: NA
j_gene: TRBJ2-5
v_gene: TRBV9
d_gene: TRBD2
CDR3nt: TGTGCCAGCAGCGTAGACGATGCGGGGGGAGAGACCCAGTACTTC
CDR3aa: CASSVDDAGGETQYF

abundance: NA
j_gene: TRBJ2-2
v_gene: TRBV19
d_gene: NA
CDR3nt: TGTGCCAGTAGCCGGGATTTCACCGGGGAGCTGTTTTTT
CDR3aa: CASSRDFTGELFF

abundance: NA
j_gene: TRBJ1-3
v_gene: TRBV7-8
d_gene: NA
CDR3nt: TGTGCCAGCAGCGAGGCGCGACAGCCTGGAAACACCATATATTTT
CDR3aa: CASSEARQPGNTIYF

abundance: NA
j_gene: TRBJ2-5
v_gene: TRBV5-1
d_gene: TRBD1
CDR3nt: TGCGCCAGCAGTAGGACAGGACAATTCCAAGAGACCCAGTACTTC
CDR3aa: CASSRTGQFQETQYF

abundance: NA
j_gene: TRBJ1-4
v_gene: TRBV4-1
d_gene: NA
CDR3nt: TGCGCCAGCAGCCAAGATAGTAGATCGGGGAATGAAAAACTGTTTTTT
CDR3aa: CASSQDSRSGNEKLFF

abundance: NA
j_gene: TRBJ2-1
v_gene: TRBV7-3
d_gene: TRBD1
CDR3nt: TGTGCCAGCAGCTTATCCTGGACAGGTTTCAATGAGCAGTTCTTC
CDR3aa: CASSLSWTGFNEQFF

abundance: NA
j_gene: TRBJ1-1
v_gene: TRBV7-8
d_gene: NA
CDR3nt: TGTGCCAGCAATTCAAACACTGAAGCTTTCTTT
CDR3aa: CASNSNTEAFF

abundance: NA
j_gene: TRBJ2-1
v_gene: TRBV6-1
d_gene: TRBD1
CDR3nt: TGTGCCAGCAGTCCGGGACAGGGGGTATACAATGAGCAGTTCTTC
CDR3aa: CASSPGQGVYNEQFF

abundance: NA
j_gene: TRBJ1-1
v_gene: TRBV6-5
d_gene: NA
CDR3nt: TGTGCCAGCAGTCCCCAGCACGGAGGGAACACTGAAGCTTTCTTT
CDR3aa: CASSPQHGGNTEAFF

abundance: NA
j_gene: TRBJ1-1
v_gene: TRBV10-1
d_gene: TRBD1
CDR3nt: TGCGCCAGCAGTAGGACAGGGAACACTGAAGCTTTCTTT
CDR3aa: CASSRTGNTEAFF